These 12 T cell receptor beta chains were all obtained from the same sample, sequenced in a study of long-term antiretroviral therapy in people with HIV. Survey-level resolution applied to immunoSEQ assay v3.0. Sequencing used immunoSEQ multiplex PCR; TCRdb keeps in-frame clones, though not all of them. The sample shows approximately 20,000 clones, about 81% of them seen only once. This material consisted of unsorted PBMCs, taken 0.9 years after starting antiretroviral therapy. The receptors stem from a man between 18 and 29 years old with HIV.

The chain combines TRBV25-1 with TRBJ2-5; a possible D gene is TRBD2 (6 bases). CDR3 length: 15 residues. The V gene lost 4 bases and the J gene lost 5 bases, with 17 bases spanning the gap. Germline V gene lookup returns CDR1 MGHDK and CDR2 SYGVNS. The CDR3 protein is CASSAHLLAGETQYF. CDR3 nucleotide sequence: TGTGCCAGCAGTGCCCACTTACTAGCAGGGGAGACCCAGTACTTC.

This chain uses TRBV27 with TRBJ1-4, with D possibly TRBD1 on 6 matching bases. The CDR3 runs to 12 residues. With 4 bases removed from V and 12 bases from J, the gap between germline ends came to 12 bases. Germline lookup yields CDR1 MNHEY and CDR2 SMNVEV (reference sequence). This CDR3 is CASSSTGRELFF. The CDR3 nucleotides read TGTGCCAGCAGTTCAACAGGGCGGGAACTGTTTTTT.

J is TRBJ1-2 and V is TRBV19, with D unclear. The CDR3 length is 13 residues. Germline lookup yields CDR1 LNHDA and CDR2 SQIVND (reference sequence). Trimming cost V 6 bases and J 2 bases, with 10 bases left between them. CDR3: CASRKGPNYGYTF. Written as DNA, the CDR3 is TGTGCCAGTAGGAAAGGACCAAACTATGGCTACACCTTC.

The gene calls are TRBV6-1 and TRBJ2-7; no firm D call. This CDR3 spans 13 amino acids. V shed 9 bases and J shed 4 bases, with 16 bases lying between them. Germline CDR1 MNHNS, CDR2 SASEGT. CDR3 amino acids: CASLSFTFYEQYF. CDR3 in DNA: TGTGCCAGTCTCAGTTTCACTTTTTACGAGCAGTACTTC.

Sample share makes this clone medium-sized. V usage is TRBV5-1 and J usage is TRBJ2-2; D ambiguous. Germline CDR1 SGHRS, CDR2 YFSETQ. V lost 1 base and J 3 bases, leaving 1 base between the germline ends. The CDR3 is 12 residues long. The CDR3, as DNA: TGCGCCAGCAGCTTGTACACCGGGGAGCTGTTTTTT. Protein sequence: CASSLYTGELFF.

The chain joins TRBV18 to TRBJ1-4; unclear D gene. Germline V CDR1 and CDR2: KGHSH, LQKENI. This CDR3 spans 13 amino acids. V was trimmed by 3 bases and J by 8 bases, leaving 10 bases between them. The CDR3: CASSPSGEEKLFF. CDR3 in DNA: TGTGCCAGCTCACCCTCCGGGGAAGAAAAACTGTTTTTT.

The chain is built from TRBV4-1 and TRBJ2-5, with D perhaps matching TRBD1 or TRBD2 (7 bases each). CDR3 length equals 15 residues. The germline CDR1 and CDR2 sequences are MGHRA and YSYEKL. Deletions cut 4 bases from V and 5 bases from J, with 17 bases between. CDR3 nucleotide sequence: TGCGCCAGCAGCCGCTTTCAGGGGGAGGGGGAGACCCAGTACTTC. This encodes CASSRFQGEGETQYF.

The CDR3 coding sequence is TGCAGCGTTCAAAAGGGACAGGGGAACACTGAAGCTTTCTTT. As protein: CSVQKGQGNTEAFF. The chain uses TRBV29-1 and TRBJ1-1; 9 positions agree with TRBD1. From germline, CDR1 is SQVTM and CDR2 ANQGSEA. The junction had 5 bases not matched to a gene; V was cut back by 5 bases and J by 1 base. The CDR3 extends over 14 amino acids.

This sequence joins TRBV7-6 and TRBJ1-1, with TRBD1 as a possible D gene (5 bases). The CDR3 has 17 residues. In germline, CDR1 is SGHVS, CDR2 FNYEAQ. V was clipped by 5 bases and J by 8 bases, with 27 bases between them. The DNA for the CDR3 is TGTGCCAGCAGCGCCCAACCGGGACGGCCGCGCTTCGAGGAAGCTTTCTTT. It translates to CASSAQPGRPRFEEAFF.

The genes are TRBV29-1 and TRBJ2-4; 7 nucleotides align to TRBD2. There are 15 residues in the CDR3. Germline V gives CDR1 SQVTM, CDR2 ANQGSEA. V dropped 6 bases and J dropped 7; count of bases not matched to a gene: 15. CDR3 in DNA: TGCAGCGTCGGCGTAGGACTAGTGTCTGACAACATTCAGTACTTC. This encodes CSVGVGLVSDNIQYF.

The chain is built from TRBV2 and TRBJ1-4; 7 positions match TRBD1. Per germline, CDR1 SNHLY and CDR2 FYNNEI. This CDR3 comprises 13 residues. J gave up 6 bases and V 7 bases, and 5 bases lay outside the gene matches. The CDR3 protein is CASTGQLDEKLFF. The CDR3 nucleotides are TGTGCCAGCACGGGACAGCTCGATGAAAAACTGTTTTTT.

V and J are TRBV10-3 and TRBJ2-1; 7 nucleotides agree with TRBD2. Germline values: CDR1 ENHRY, CDR2 SYGVKD. The V gene end was trimmed by 10 bases and the J gene end by 9 bases; junction bases not matched to a gene: 12. There are 13 residues in the CDR3. CDR3 region: CATFGLDVGEQFF. The CDR3 nucleotides are TGTGCCACCTTTGGACTAGATGTGGGTGAGCAGTTCTTC.